These 28 T cell receptor beta chains were sequenced from one sample in a study of shared clonotypes between healthy human individuals. Data came from immunoSEQ multiplex PCR; TCRdb stores just in-frame clones and leaves some out. The sample lists about 470,000 clones; roughly 80% were seen once. Source material: PBMCs. These receptor sequences come from a woman between 40 and 55 years old in good health. Some clones in this sample may be carry-over from other donors' samples.

This clone was recorded only once. This sample also contains other DNA sequences that code for the same CDR3. The CDR3 DNA follows: TGTGCCAGCAGCTTATATACAGATACGCAGTATTTT. This encodes CASSLYTDTQYF. V gene TRBV7-2 combines with J gene TRBJ2-3; no clear D gene. The germline gives CDR1 SGHTA, CDR2 FQGNSA. Trimming took 2 bases from V and 3 from J, leaving 3 bases between them. This CDR3 comprises 12 residues.

The sample holds many counts of this clone. The rearrangement joins TRBV29-1 to TRBJ1-2; TRBD1 might be the D (5 bases). The CDR3 runs to 12 residues. V dropped 6 bases and J dropped 4 bases, with 12 bases sitting between them. Germline V CDR1 and CDR2: SQVTM, ANQGSEA. The CDR3 bases are TGCAGCGTCCTAGGGGAATTCTATGGCTACACCTTC. Translation gives CSVLGEFYGYTF.

The chain has TRBV30 and TRBJ2-2, with TRBD2 as a possible D gene (5 bases). This CDR3 region has 15 residues. Trimming took 3 bases from V and 3 from J, leaving 14 bases between them. Germline V lookup: CDR1 GTSNPN, CDR2 SVGIG (reference sequence). This CDR3 is CAWRDSDSHTGELFF. CDR3 in DNA: TGTGCCTGGAGGGATTCGGACTCCCACACCGGGGAGCTGTTTTTT.

J is TRBJ1-1 and V is TRBV10-1, with a possible D match to TRBD1 (5 bases). The CDR3 runs 15 residues. V was pared by 3 bases and J by 1 base, with 12 bases between. The V gene's germline CDR1 is WNHNN and CDR2 SYGVQD (reference sequence). The DNA of the CDR3 is TGCGCCAGCAGTGATGTTGGGGGTGCGAACACTGAAGCTTTCTTT. It encodes CASSDVGGANTEAFF.

The V gene is TRBV7-2, the J gene TRBJ2-2; D uncertain. CDR3 length equals 18 residues. The V gene lost 1 base and the J gene lost 7 bases, with 22 bases spanning the gap. Germline V CDR1 and CDR2: SGHTA, FQGNSA. The CDR3 DNA follows: TGTGCCAGCAGCTTAGTACCGAGTGCGTACGGCCGGGTCGGGGAGCTGTTTTTT. As protein: CASSLVPSAYGRVGELFF.

There are a few counts of this clone. The chain combines TRBV28 with TRBJ1-5; D is possibly TRBD1 (5 bases). The germline gives CDR1 MDHEN, CDR2 SYDVKM. The CDR3 runs 15 residues. The V and J ends lost 3 bases and 6 bases respectively, with 15 bases between them. For the CDR3, the DNA is TGTGCCAGCAGTTTCACCGGGACGGCCCGTCAGCCCCAGCATTTT. Translation gives CASSFTGTARQPQHF.

The chain uses TRBV9 and TRBJ2-1; TRBD1 matches at 9 bases. CDR3 size: 14 residues. J was trimmed by 5 bases and V by 4 bases; bases with no gene match: 4. From germline, CDR1 is SGDLS and CDR2 YYNGEE. CDR3 nucleotide sequence: TGTGCCAGCAGCACCGGGACAGGGAACAATGAGCAGTTCTTC. This gives the protein CASSTGTGNNEQFF.

The J gene is TRBJ2-3, the V gene TRBV27; 7 nucleotides agree with TRBD1. Germline V gene lookup returns CDR1 MNHEY and CDR2 SMNVEV (reference sequence). With 6 bases clipped from V and 4 bases from J, the junction kept 7 bases outside the gene matches. CDR3 size: 14 residues. The CDR3 bases are TGTGCCAGCAGCAGGGGGAGAATGGCAGATACGCAGTATTTT. It yields the protein CASSRGRMADTQYF.

This chain joins TRBV5-5 and TRBJ1-5; 8 bases align to TRBD1. Germline lookup yields CDR1 SGHKS and CDR2 YYEKEE (reference sequence). V trimming: 3 bases; J trimming: 3 bases; junction bases outside the gene matches: 5. This CDR3 contains 15 residues. This chain's CDR3 is CASSYGQGNNQPQHF. CDR3 in DNA: TGTGCCAGCAGCTACGGACAGGGCAACAATCAGCCCCAGCATTTT.

This clone was seen more than once but under ten times. V and J are TRBV28 and TRBJ2-1; 9 bases fit TRBD2. After removal of 8 bases from V and 4 bases from J, the junction contained 9 bases not matched to a gene. The CDR3 is 15 amino acids. Germline assignment: CDR1 MDHEN and CDR2 SYDVKM. The CDR3 DNA follows: TGTGCCAGCGAAACCGGCGGGAGGGGGTACAATGAGCAGTTCTTC. It encodes CASETGGRGYNEQFF.

A remark on this clone: This probably arose from a read error, given a far larger clone one base away. The rearrangement joins TRBV11-2 to TRBJ2-5; D gene unclear. The CDR3 covers 11 residues. The germline V gene encodes CDR1 SGHAT and CDR2 FQNNGV. V was trimmed by 4 bases and J by 5 bases, leaving 5 bases between them. CDR3 in DNA: TGTGCCAGCAGCTCCCGGGAGACCCAGTACTTC. This encodes CASSSRETQYF.

The chain links TRBV6-5 to TRBJ2-7; D not certain. The CDR3 totals 13 residues. The germline gives CDR1 MNHEY, CDR2 SVGAGI. Deletions cut 2 bases from V and 7 bases from J, with 12 bases between. CDR3 DNA sequence: TGTGCCAGCAGTTACAACGAGCTAGGAGAGCAGTACTTC. It codes for CASSYNELGEQYF.

Worth noting for this clone: Lacking the conserved final phenylalanine or tryptophan, this CDR3 likely reflects a read error. Because the CDR3's place on the DNA is in doubt, the DNA is left out and the CDR3 is given as listed by TCRdb. The chain carries TRBV21-1 and TRBJ2-7; the table's D call of TRBD1 was not tested on the DNA. TRBV21-1 is a pseudogene. The CDR3 is 15 amino acids long, termini counted. The CDR3 loop reads CASSKGTALLPPRRL.

The J gene is TRBJ2-7, the V gene TRBV27; D unclear. Trimming cost V 5 bases and J 4 bases, with 6 bases left between them. The germline V gene has CDR1 MNHEY and CDR2 SMNVEV (reference sequence). The CDR3 is 11 residues long. This CDR3 is CASSTIYEQYF. The DNA of the CDR3 is TGTGCCAGCAGTACAATATACGAGCAGTACTTC.

The chain joins TRBV19 to TRBJ2-2, with D possibly called TRBD1 or TRBD2 (6 bases each). The CDR3 contains 14 residues. The V and J ends lost 5 bases and 4 bases respectively, with 11 bases between them. Germline V gives CDR1 LNHDA, CDR2 SQIVND (reference sequence). CDR3 in amino acids: CASSPGASTGELFF. CDR3 DNA sequence: TGTGCCAGTAGTCCGGGGGCGAGCACCGGGGAGCTGTTTTTT.

This clone has a handful of counts. V gene TRBV19 combines with J gene TRBJ1-1; possible D gene TRBD1, 6 bases. Trimming shortened V by 7 bases and J by 3 bases, and 12 bases separated the two germline ends. Germline V gene lookup returns CDR1 LNHDA and CDR2 SQIVND (reference sequence). The CDR3 is 13 amino acids. In DNA form, the CDR3 reads TGTGCCAGTAAAGGGGGTTGGTACACTGAAGCTTTCTTT. The encoded protein is CASKGGWYTEAFF.

About this clone itself: At one end, the junction sequence differs from germline, possibly due to a read error. The rearrangement uses TRBV10-3 and TRBJ1-1, with D maybe TRBD1 (6 bases). The CDR3 has 15 amino acids. Germline values: CDR1 ENHRY, CDR2 SYGVKD. The CDR3 coding sequence is TGTGCCACCGTACCAGGGGACAAGGCGAACGCTGAAGCTTTCTTT. Amino acid sequence: CATVPGDKANAEAFF.

This chain connects TRBV4-2 to TRBJ2-3; the match to TRBD2 covers 11 bases. The germline V gene has CDR1 LGHNA and CDR2 YNFKEQ. V was clipped by 6 bases and J by 5 bases; unmatched bases: 7. This CDR3 has 15 residues. The CDR3 DNA sequence: TGTGCCAGCAGTGGACTAGCGGGTGGGGGAGATACGCAGTATTTT. Amino acids: CASSGLAGGGDTQYF.

V gene TRBV6-5 combines with J gene TRBJ1-1, with D uncertain. CDR3 length equals 14 residues. The V gene's germline CDR1 is MNHEY and CDR2 SVGAGI. V shed 2 bases and J shed 1 base, with 8 bases lying between them. The CDR3 sequence is CASSYAHRNTEAFF. The DNA of the CDR3 is TGTGCCAGCAGTTACGCCCACCGGAACACTGAAGCTTTCTTT.

The chain couples TRBV7-6 to TRBJ2-1, with D possibly TRBD2 on 5 matching bases. The germline V and J ends were trimmed by 0 bases and 0 bases, with 12 bases remaining between them. Germline loops: CDR1 SGHVS, CDR2 FNYEAQ. The CDR3 is 17 amino acids. The CDR3 loop reads CASSLALRGPSYNEQFF. CDR3 coding DNA: TGTGCCAGCAGCTTAGCGCTTCGAGGGCCCTCCTACAATGAGCAGTTCTTC.

This clone was seen a single time. The chain recombines TRBV27 with TRBJ2-1; D tentatively fits TRBD1 or TRBD2 (5 bases each). Germline V gives CDR1 MNHEY, CDR2 SMNVEV (reference sequence). Trimming took off 5 bases at V and 5 bases at J, with 22 bases between the two ends. The CDR3 loop spans 17 amino acids. In DNA form, the CDR3 reads TGTGCCAGCAGTGCCTCTCCTGGGGCTAGCTTGAACAATGAGCAGTTCTTC. Translating it yields CASSASPGASLNNEQFF.

The chain uses TRBV2 and TRBJ2-1; 7 bases are shared with TRBD1. Germline CDR1 is SNHLY and CDR2 is FYNNEI. V lost 6 bases and J lost 0; bases outside the gene matches: 2. The CDR3 consists of 14 residues. CDR3 sequence: CASSYRGSYNEQFF. CDR3 nucleotide sequence: TGTGCCAGCAGCTACAGGGGCTCCTACAATGAGCAGTTCTTC.

This chain joins TRBV5-1 and TRBJ2-7; D not certain. Trimming pared 1 base from V and 2 bases from J, leaving 19 bases between. The CDR3 contains 17 residues. Germline V lookup: CDR1 SGHRS, CDR2 YFSETQ. CDR3 region: CASSLSSRMSQTYEQYF. CDR3 nucleotides: TGCGCCAGCAGCTTGAGCAGTAGAATGAGCCAGACCTACGAGCAGTACTTC.

V and J are TRBV11-3 and TRBJ1-6; D unclear. CDR3 length equals 13 residues. The V end lost 1 base, the J end lost 4 bases, and 2 bases lay between the germline ends. Germline-derived CDR1 and CDR2 are SGHNT and YENEEA. The CDR3 spells CASSLVYNSPLHF. CDR3 coding DNA: TGTGCCAGCAGCTTAGTGTATAATTCACCCCTCCACTTT.

CDR3 in amino acids: CASSLARGDTQYF. As DNA, the CDR3 is TGTGCCAGCAGCTTAGCGAGGGGCGATACGCAGTATTTT. This chain links TRBV7-9 with TRBJ2-3; either TRBD1 or TRBD2 may fit D (5 bases each). CDR3 length equals 13 residues. Looked up from germline, CDR1 is SEHNR and CDR2 is FQNEAQ (reference sequence). Trimming pared 0 bases from V and 6 bases from J, leaving 7 bases between.

This chain connects TRBV7-9 to TRBJ2-1, with TRBD2 as a possible D gene (5 bases). CDR3 length equals 18 residues. V was clipped by 3 bases and J by 0 bases, with 18 bases between them. Germline V lookup: CDR1 SEHNR, CDR2 FQNEAQ (reference sequence). The CDR3 DNA reads TGTGCCAGCAGCTTTTTTTTACAAACTAGTAGCTCCTACAATGAGCAGTTCTTC. Its protein product is CASSFFLQTSSSYNEQFF.

This clone was counted a few times. The chain couples TRBV28 to TRBJ1-3; D is possibly TRBD1 (5 bases). The germline V and J ends were trimmed by 6 bases and 4 bases, with 19 bases remaining between them. The germline gives CDR1 MDHEN, CDR2 SYDVKM. The CDR3 has 16 amino acids. The CDR3 is CASSLPPGVAGNTIYF. The CDR3 region has the DNA TGTGCCAGCAGCCTGCCCCCGGGGGTGGCAGGAAACACCATATATTTT.

This clone was picked up one time. A far larger clone lies a single base away; this is likely a read error. This CDR3 is also generated by other DNA sequences in the sample. The V call is TRBV7-2, the J call TRBJ2-7; possible D gene TRBD2, 6 bases. V gave up 5 bases and J gave up 0 bases, with 17 bases separating them. From germline, CDR1 is SGHTA and CDR2 FQGNSA. CDR3 length: 16 amino acids. The CDR3 DNA sequence: TGTGCCAGCAGCCGCAGCGGCGGGACGGTCTCCTACGAGCAGTACTTC. The encoded protein is CASSRSGGTVSYEQYF. The variable domain in full, with the rest retrieved from reference TRBV7-2 and TRBJ2-7, is GAGVSQSPSNKVTEKGKDVELRCDPISGHTALYWYRQSLGQGLEFLIYFQGNSAPDKSGLPSDRFSAERTGGSVSTLTIQRTQQEDSAVYLCASSRSGGTVSYEQYFGPGTRLTVT.